This TCR beta chain comes out of a study of identical twins. Germline V gene sequence: CDR1 SNHLY, CDR2 FYNNEI. This CDR3 has 13 residues. Trimming left V 6 bases short and J 5 bases short, with 13 bases between. In TCRdb, the 5' RACE reads were re-called with MiXCR into one record per CDR3 protein. The table shows approximately 890,000 distinct CDR3 sequences, with roughly an eighth occurring only once. The sample also formed part of further work on yellow fever vaccine responses in identical twins.

The clonotype comes from a woman aged 18-35 years in good health. The chain employs TRBV2 and TRBJ1-1; D gene ambiguous. Sequenced material: PBMCs. The CDR3 DNA reads as TGTGCCAGCAGACGGGAGGCGGGAACTGAAGCTTTCTTT. Translating it yields CASRREAGTEAFF.